These 31 T cell receptor beta chains were all obtained from the same sample, sequenced in a study of blood T cell repertoires in COVID-19. TCRdb keeps only in-frame clones here, not all; method: immunoSEQ multiplex PCR. The table includes some 180,000 clones, 60% to 80% detected once. The specimen was PBMCs or T cells enriched from blood (not recorded which). These receptors originate from a man aged 60 to 75 who had been exposed to COVID-19.

This clone was counted a single time. The CDR3 reads CASSTSGSGIYEQYF. As DNA, the CDR3 is TGTGCCAGTAGTACCTCCGGGAGCGGGATCTACGAGCAGTACTTC. The chain uses TRBV19 and TRBJ2-7; 7 nucleotides match TRBD2. The J segment lost 3 bases and the V segment lost 4 bases, leaving 9 bases of the junction unmatched. From germline, CDR1 is LNHDA and CDR2 SQIVND (reference sequence). The CDR3 has 15 amino acids.

V usage is TRBV7-2 and J usage is TRBJ2-3; perhaps TRBD1 as D (7 bases). Per the germline V gene, CDR1 is SGHTA and CDR2 is FQGNSA. The germline V and J ends were trimmed by 5 bases and 7 bases, with 10 bases remaining between them. CDR3 size: 12 residues. In nucleotides, the CDR3 is TGTGCCAGCAGCCAGGGGGGATATACGCAGTATTTT. This encodes CASSQGGYTQYF. The full variable domain, rest sourced from reference TRBV7-2 and TRBJ2-3, is GAGVSQSPSNKVTEKGKDVELRCDPISGHTALYWYRQSLGQGLEFLIYFQGNSAPDKSGLPSDRFSAERTGGSVSTLTIQRTQQEDSAVYLCASSQGGYTQYFGPGTRLTVL.

The J gene is TRBJ1-2, the V gene TRBV30; D is unclear. Germline values: CDR1 GTSNPN, CDR2 SVGIG (reference sequence). The CDR3 spans 14 residues. V was pared by 2 bases and J by 5 bases, with 15 bases between. The CDR3 bases are TGTGCCTGGAGTAGTGTTGCGGCTGCTTATGGCTACACCTTC. Translated, it gives CAWSSVAAAYGYTF.

The J gene is TRBJ2-3, the V gene TRBV6-5, with unresolved D. The CDR3 has 10 amino acids. Between the trimmed V and J ends, which lost 8 bases and 6 bases, there was a span of 6 bases. Germline V gene lookup returns CDR1 MNHEY and CDR2 SVGAGI. Here the CDR3 reads CASGDDTQYF. The CDR3 nucleotides are TGTGCCAGCGGAGACGATACGCAGTATTTT.

The J gene is TRBJ1-1, the V gene TRBV28; perhaps TRBD1 as D (5 bases). This CDR3 is 15 amino acids long. Looked up from germline, CDR1 is MDHEN and CDR2 is SYDVKM. The germline V and J ends were trimmed by 3 bases and 1 base, with 12 bases remaining between them. CDR3 residues: CASSFGGVGNTEAFF. CDR3 DNA sequence: TGTGCCAGCAGTTTCGGAGGGGTGGGGAACACTGAAGCTTTCTTT.

The chain recombines TRBV7-7 with TRBJ2-5; 15 nucleotides line up with TRBD2. The CDR3 has 16 residues. Looked up from germline, CDR1 is SSHAT and CDR2 is FNYEAQ (reference sequence). The trim removed 5 bases at V and 4 bases at J, leaving 5 bases unmatched. In nucleotides, the CDR3 is TGTGCCAGCAGCCGGACTAGCGGGAGGGCTGGAGAGACCCAGTACTTC. It codes for CASSRTSGRAGETQYF.

The rearrangement joins TRBV27 to TRBJ2-2, with 7 bases lining up with TRBD2. J was trimmed by 4 bases and V by 2 bases; bases with no gene match: 10. CDR3 length: 17 amino acids. Germline CDR1 and CDR2: MNHEY and SMNVEV (reference sequence). CDR3 residues: CASSLRVAGASTGELFF. The DNA for the CDR3 is TGTGCCAGCAGTTTAAGGGTCGCGGGAGCCTCCACCGGGGAGCTGTTTTTT.

The chain uses TRBV27 and TRBJ2-1, with TRBD2 as a possible D gene (6 bases). This CDR3 has 14 residues. The germline gives CDR1 MNHEY, CDR2 SMNVEV (reference sequence). V lost 5 bases, J lost 8 bases, and 16 bases lay in between. In DNA, the CDR3 is TGTGCCAGCAGTCCCCTGACTAGTTTCTATGAGCAGTTCTTC. This gives the protein CASSPLTSFYEQFF.

This clone was found a few times. The chain couples TRBV2 to TRBJ2-6, with D possibly being TRBD1 (6 bases). The CDR3 spans 16 residues. V lost 9 bases to trimming and J lost 0 bases, with 15 bases between them. Germline V gene data show CDR1 as SNHLY and CDR2 as FYNNEI. CDR3 region: CASYRAPISGANVLTF. CDR3 nucleotide sequence: TGTGCCAGTTACAGGGCCCCGATCTCTGGGGCCAACGTCCTGACTTTC.

The CDR3 region is CASSFTPGTNEKLFF. Here the CDR3 DNA reads TGTGCCAGCAGCTTTACCCCAGGGACTAATGAAAAACTGTTTTTT. The chain has TRBV5-4 and TRBJ1-4; the D gene is possibly TRBD1 (5 bases). V was cut by 2 bases and J by 2 bases, with 10 bases left in between. This CDR3 has 15 amino acids. In germline, CDR1 is SGHNT, CDR2 YYREEE (reference sequence).

V usage is TRBV28 and J usage is TRBJ1-4; D is possibly TRBD1 (5 bases). This CDR3 is 12 amino acids long. Germline CDR1 is MDHEN and CDR2 is SYDVKM. V gave up 2 bases and J gave up 7 bases, with 5 bases separating them. CDR3: CASSLQGEKLFF. CDR3 bases: TGTGCCAGCAGTTTACAGGGTGAAAAACTGTTTTTT.

The table lists this clone with a few counts. The chain has TRBV29-1 and TRBJ2-2, with 7 bases aligning to TRBD1. V trimming: 4 bases; J trimming: 5 bases; junction bases outside the gene matches: 4. Per the germline V gene, CDR1 is SQVTM and CDR2 is ANQGSEA. This CDR3 spans 13 amino acids. In DNA, the CDR3 is TGCAGCGTTGGGCACAGGGGAACCGGGGAGCTGTTTTTT. Its protein is CSVGHRGTGELFF.

The V call is TRBV10-3, the J call TRBJ1-5; 8 nucleotides align to TRBD1. CDR3 size: 15 residues. CDR1 and CDR2 from the germline V gene are ENHRY and SYGVKD. V was pared by 4 bases and J by 3 bases, with 5 bases of the junction left unmatched. CDR3 sequence (DNA): TGTGCCATCAGTGGTGGACAGGGTGACAATCAGCCCCAGCATTTT. Translation gives CAISGGQGDNQPQHF.

This clone is a singleton in its sample. The chain combines TRBV19 with TRBJ1-6, with no clear D. Between the trimmed V and J ends, which lost 5 bases and 11 bases, there was a span of 13 bases. Per germline, CDR1 LNHDA and CDR2 SQIVND (reference sequence). The CDR3 has 13 residues. CDR3 nucleotide sequence: TGTGCCAGTAGTTCGGGTTTCGTGCCACCCCTCCACTTT. Protein product: CASSSGFVPPLHF.

The chain is built from TRBV7-9 and TRBJ2-5; 14 bases align to TRBD2. This CDR3 region has 18 residues. With 4 bases clipped from V and 5 bases from J, the junction kept 12 bases outside the gene matches. In germline, CDR1 is SEHNR, CDR2 FQNEAQ (reference sequence). This CDR3 reads CASSYSGLAGVGVETQYF. The DNA of the CDR3 is TGTGCCAGCAGCTACTCGGGACTAGCGGGAGTGGGGGTTGAGACCCAGTACTTC.

J is TRBJ2-3 and V is TRBV4-1, with D perhaps matching TRBD2 (6 bases). V shed 0 bases and J shed 2 bases, with 12 bases lying between them. Germline V gives CDR1 MGHRA, CDR2 YSYEKL. CDR3 length: 16 amino acids. The DNA of the CDR3 is TGCGCCAGCAGCCAAGATGGGAGCGGGCCCACAGATACGCAGTATTTT. Its translation is CASSQDGSGPTDTQYF.

V gene TRBV30 combines with J gene TRBJ1-1; a possible D gene is TRBD1 (6 bases). This CDR3 has 12 amino acids. Germline V gene data show CDR1 as GTSNPN and CDR2 as SVGIG (reference sequence). The ends were cut back, 2 bases at V and 7 bases at J, with 11 bases in the middle. CDR3 amino acids: CAWSTYRDEAFF. The DNA for the CDR3 is TGTGCCTGGAGTACCTACAGGGATGAAGCTTTCTTT.

V gene TRBV27 combines with J gene TRBJ2-3, with D maybe TRBD1 (5 bases). CDR1 is MNHEY, CDR2 SMNVEV, per germline (reference sequence). The CDR3 sequence is 13 residues long. Between the trimmed V and J ends, which lost 2 bases and 5 bases, there was a span of 8 bases. CDR3: CASSLQGVDTQYF. In DNA, the CDR3 is TGTGCCAGCAGTTTACAAGGGGTAGATACGCAGTATTTT.

The gene calls are TRBV30 and TRBJ1-2; 7 bases are a match to TRBD1. Germline lookup yields CDR1 GTSNPN and CDR2 SVGIG (reference sequence). This CDR3 is 14 amino acids long. After removal of 3 bases from V and 4 bases from J, the junction contained 8 bases not matched to a gene. The CDR3 DNA is TGTGCCTGGAGCCGGGACAGCTCGACCTATGGCTACACCTTC. It is translated as CAWSRDSSTYGYTF.

The rearrangement links TRBV7-6 to TRBJ2-7; 8 bases fit TRBD1. Losses at the gene ends were 1 base for V and 7 bases for J; bases not matched to a gene: 6. The CDR3 consists of 14 residues. CDR1 is SGHVS and CDR2 is FNYEAQ in the germline V gene. The CDR3 here is CASSLGQGAYEQYF. For the CDR3, the DNA is TGTGCCAGCAGCTTAGGGCAGGGGGCGTATGAGCAGTACTTC.

The gene calls are TRBV24-1 and TRBJ2-3; 9 bases map to TRBD2. V dropped 2 bases and J dropped 6; count of bases not matched to a gene: 8. From germline, CDR1 is KGHDR and CDR2 SFDVKD. The CDR3 sequence is 16 residues long. The CDR3 loop reads CATSDWREGLADTQYF. CDR3 DNA sequence: TGTGCCACCAGTGATTGGCGGGAGGGCCTGGCGGATACGCAGTATTTT.

The chain employs TRBV24-1 and TRBJ1-5; D is unresolved. The V end was cut by 9 bases, the J end by 9 bases, with 14 bases between. CDR3 length: 12 amino acids. Germline V gene data show CDR1 as KGHDR and CDR2 as SFDVKD. DNA of the CDR3: TGTGCCACCGGACGGGAGGTCGGGCCCCAGCATTTT. Its translation: CATGREVGPQHF.

The J gene is TRBJ2-1, the V gene TRBV27; D is undetermined. This CDR3 comprises 11 residues. Germline-derived CDR1 and CDR2 are MNHEY and SMNVEV (reference sequence). Trimming stripped 10 bases from V and 7 bases from J, with 11 bases between. CDR3 loop: CATMSRNEQFF. The CDR3 coding sequence is TGTGCCACCATGAGCCGGAATGAGCAGTTCTTC.

The chain has TRBV19 and TRBJ2-2, with D maybe TRBD1 (5 bases). The CDR3 covers 14 residues. Per the germline V gene, CDR1 is LNHDA and CDR2 is SQIVND (reference sequence). V lost 8 bases and J lost 7, with 17 bases in between. CDR3 loop: CASRDVGVRGELFF. The CDR3 DNA follows: TGTGCCAGTCGTGACGTAGGGGTCCGCGGGGAGCTGTTTTTT.

A single count supports this clone. The chain uses TRBV7-2 and TRBJ1-5; D gene uncertain. V was clipped by 3 bases and J by 5 bases, with 8 bases between them. CDR1 and CDR2 from the germline V gene are SGHTA and FQGNSA. The CDR3 contains 13 residues. CDR3 loop: CASSFRGYQPQHF. CDR3 DNA: TGTGCCAGCAGCTTTCGGGGTTATCAGCCCCAGCATTTT. The variable domain in full, completed from reference TRBV7-2 and TRBJ1-5, reads GAGVSQSPSNKVTEKGKDVELRCDPISGHTALYWYRQSLGQGLEFLIYFQGNSAPDKSGLPSDRFSAERTGGSVSTLTIQRTQQEDSAVYLCASSFRGYQPQHFGDGTRLSIL.

This clone turned up a few times. This rearrangement joins TRBV29-1 to TRBJ1-1; D unresolved. V gave up 3 bases and J gave up 1 base, with 15 bases separating them. The CDR3 is made up of 15 amino acids. CDR1 SQVTM and CDR2 ANQGSEA come from the germline V gene. CDR3 region: CSVDWEQVKNTEAFF. In DNA, the CDR3 is TGCAGCGTTGACTGGGAGCAGGTCAAGAACACTGAAGCTTTCTTT.

This clone was detected only once. The sample carries other DNA sequences with the same CDR3. The V call is TRBV29-1, the J call TRBJ2-7; D perhaps matches TRBD1 (5 bases). The V gene's germline CDR1 is SQVTM and CDR2 ANQGSEA. The CDR3 has 11 amino acids. Trimming cost V 5 bases and J 2 bases, with 7 bases left between them. Here the CDR3 reads CSVQGTYEQYF. DNA of the CDR3: TGCAGCGTTCAGGGTACCTACGAGCAGTACTTC.

The gene calls are TRBV5-1 and TRBJ2-3; unclear D gene. Deletions cut 3 bases from V and 10 bases from J, with 15 bases between. This CDR3 comprises 13 residues. Germline V gene lookup returns CDR1 SGHRS and CDR2 YFSETQ. In nucleotides, the CDR3 is TGCGCCAGCAGCTCAACCGGGTCCAGCCCGCAGTATTTT. It codes for CASSSTGSSPQYF.

This rearrangement joins TRBV3-1 (or the pseudogene TRBV3-2) to TRBJ1-4, with D possibly TRBD1 on 6 matching bases. V was shortened by 2 bases and J by 2 bases, with 9 bases between the two germline ends. Germline loops: CDR1 LGHDT, CDR2 YNNKEL (reference sequence). The length of the CDR3 is 15 residues. CDR3 coding DNA: TGTGCCAGCAGCCAAATGGGGGCCACTAATGAAAAACTGTTTTTT. As protein: CASSQMGATNEKLFF.

This chain uses TRBV19 with TRBJ2-6; 7 bases line up with TRBD1. Trimming cost V 4 bases and J 12 bases; bases outside gene matches: 9. Germline V lookup: CDR1 LNHDA, CDR2 SQIVND (reference sequence). There are 14 residues in the CDR3. For the CDR3, the DNA is TGTGCCAGTAGTACAACCGACAGGGCTAGCGTCCTGACTTTC. Translated: CASSTTDRASVLTF.

The gene calls are TRBV12-3 or TRBV12-4 and TRBJ2-1; perhaps TRBD2 as D (6 bases). The CDR3 runs to 12 residues. V gave up 5 bases and J gave up 8 bases, with 10 bases separating them. The DNA of the CDR3 is TGTGCCAGCAGTCCCGGAGGGGATGAGCAGTTCTTC. Translated, it gives CASSPGGDEQFF.